The clone carrying this T cell receptor (beta chain) was counted once. The table came from immunoSEQ multiplex PCR; TCRdb's copy has only in-frame clones and leaves some out. The table includes 150,000 or so clones, about 72% detected once. V lost 2 bases and J lost 1; bases outside the gene matches: 6. The length of the CDR3 is 16 residues. Germline V gives CDR1 SGHRS, CDR2 YFSETQ. The data were obtained in a study of blood T cell repertoires in COVID-19. Study information: From T cells, B-cell-depleted T cells, or PBMCs came the material, which was cDNA or gDNA.

This TCR was sampled from a woman in her 70s with acute or convalescent COVID-19. V usage is TRBV5-1 and J usage is TRBJ2-5, with 9 bases that match TRBD2. Source material: peripheral blood. CDR3 amino acids: CASSFAPTSGQETQYF. CDR3 coding DNA: TGCGCCAGCAGCTTTGCACCGACTAGCGGCCAAGAGACCCAGTACTTC.